The 23 T cell receptor beta chains reported below all come from one sample, sequenced in a study of T cells in Graves' hyperthyroidism and ophthalmopathy. RNA transcripts gave rise to amplified TCR beta CDR3 regions. HTBI primers were the set used in a first-round RT-PCR of the TCR CDR3. TCRdb fed the multiplex PCR reads into MiXCR, producing one record per CDR3 protein. The sample yields roughly 380,000 distinct CDR3 sequences, 19% seen once. Material: blood. The receptors were gathered from a woman aged 18-29 years with Graves' hyperthyroidism.

The gene calls are TRBV2 and TRBJ2-5; no clear D gene. Trimming removed 3 bases from V and 5 bases from J, with 7 bases in between. The CDR3 is 12 residues long. The germline V gene has CDR1 SNHLY and CDR2 FYNNEI. CDR3 region: CASSDVGETQYF. CDR3 coding DNA: TGTGCCAGCAGTGATGTCGGGGAGACCCAGTACTTC. Full variable domain (outside the CDR3, taken from reference TRBV2 and TRBJ2-5): EPEVTQTPSHQVTQMGQEVILRCVPISNHLYFYWYRQILGQKVEFLVSFYNNEISEKSEIFDDQFSVERPDGSNFTLKIRSTKLEDSAMYFCASSDVGETQYFGPGTRLLVL.

This clonotype was seen repeatedly, ten times or more. The junction shows a germline mismatch at one end, possibly a read error. This chain uses TRBV12-3 or TRBV12-4 with TRBJ2-4, with D maybe TRBD2 (5 bases). The CDR3 length is 13 residues. This CDR3 reads CASSSGFGDIKYF. The CDR3 DNA reads TGTGCCAGCAGTTCGGGGTTTGGAGACATTAAGTACTTC.

There are many counts of this clonotype. The genes are TRBV20-1 and TRBJ1-5; D may be TRBD1 (5 bases). Germline V gene sequence: CDR1 DFQATT, CDR2 SNEGSKA (reference sequence). This CDR3 has 14 residues. The V gene lost 3 bases and the J gene lost 0 bases, with 9 bases spanning the gap. DNA of the CDR3: TGCAGTGCTAGGACAGATCCTAGCAATCAGCCCCAGCATTTT. This encodes CSARTDPSNQPQHF.

This clonotype has a count of ten or more. The chain uses TRBV5-1 and TRBJ2-7; D is perhaps TRBD2 (5 bases). Per the germline V gene, CDR1 is SGHRS and CDR2 is YFSETQ. The CDR3 spans 15 residues. V lost 3 bases and J lost 0, with 13 bases in between. CDR3 bases: TGCGCCAGCAGCTCCGACGGACTTCGCTCCTACGAGCAGTACTTC. Its translation is CASSSDGLRSYEQYF.

This clonotype has a count of ten or more. The chain employs TRBV7-2 and TRBJ2-7; D perhaps matches TRBD1 (6 bases). Germline values: CDR1 SGHTA, CDR2 FQGNSA. The CDR3 length is 15 residues. V shed 3 bases and J shed 3 bases, with 15 bases lying between them. CDR3 sequence: CASSLKQGKDYEQYF. The CDR3 DNA reads as TGTGCCAGCAGCTTGAAACAGGGAAAAGACTACGAGCAGTACTTC.

This clonotype was found many times. This chain uses TRBV20-1 with TRBJ2-7; possibly TRBD1 or TRBD2 for D (5 bases each). The CDR3 covers 13 residues. Germline CDR1 and CDR2: DFQATT and SNEGSKA (reference sequence). Trimming removed 8 bases from V and 0 bases from J, with 14 bases in between. In nucleotides, the CDR3 is TGCAGTTTGGGGGACGGTTACTCCTACGAGCAGTACTTC. This translates into CSLGDGYSYEQYF.

The sample holds many counts of this clonotype. This chain joins TRBV6-5 and TRBJ2-5; 8 nucleotides match TRBD2. The CDR3 contains 13 residues. V lost 8 bases to trimming and J lost 6 bases; unmatched junction nucleotides: 8. The germline CDR1 and CDR2 sequences are MNHEY and SVGAGI. CDR3 bases: TGTGCCAGCCGTACGGGGGGGAGCCAGACCCAGTACTTC. It translates to CASRTGGSQTQYF.

This chain joins TRBV4-1 and TRBJ2-7; weak D call: TRBD2 (5 bases). Germline V CDR1 and CDR2: MGHRA, YSYEKL. V shed 4 bases and J shed 0 bases, with 16 bases lying between them. The CDR3 contains 16 residues. In DNA, the CDR3 is TGCGCCAGCAGCCCCTTAGGACTTCTCGGCTCCTACGAGCAGTACTTC. Its protein is CASSPLGLLGSYEQYF.

There are a few counts of this clonotype. The chain recombines TRBV11-1 with TRBJ2-6; D ambiguous. Deletions cut 3 bases from V and 0 bases from J, with 9 bases between. This CDR3 has 16 residues. In germline, CDR1 is SGHAT, CDR2 FQDESV (reference sequence). The CDR3 sequence is CASSFPLISGANVLTF. The CDR3 bases are TGTGCCAGCAGCTTTCCGCTTATCTCTGGGGCCAACGTCCTGACTTTC.

There are many counts of this clonotype. The V gene is TRBV24-1, the J gene TRBJ2-5, with unresolved D. CDR1 is KGHDR and CDR2 is SFDVKD in the germline V gene. CDR3 length equals 14 residues. V shed 5 bases and J shed 5 bases, with 14 bases lying between them. This CDR3 reads CATSGRDLTETQYF. The CDR3 nucleotides are TGTGCCACCAGTGGCCGAGACCTCACGGAGACCCAGTACTTC.

The chain combines TRBV6-2 or TRBV6-3 with TRBJ1-1; D not resolved. V lost 2 bases to trimming and J lost 1 base, with 8 bases between them. Germline values: CDR1 MNHEY, CDR2 SVGEGT. The CDR3 has 14 amino acids. As DNA, the CDR3 is TGTGCCAGCAGTTACCTATTTACGAACACTGAAGCTTTCTTT. The encoded protein is CASSYLFTNTEAFF.

This clonotype has a count of ten or more. The V gene is TRBV11-2, the J gene TRBJ2-5; D might be TRBD2 (6 bases). Germline-derived CDR1 and CDR2 are SGHAT and FQNNGV. The CDR3 length is 13 residues. Trimming took off 7 bases at V and 3 bases at J, with 12 bases between the two ends. The CDR3 reads CASTHWGEETQYF. In DNA form, the CDR3 reads TGTGCCAGCACCCACTGGGGGGAAGAGACCCAGTACTTC.

The genes are TRBV18 and TRBJ2-5; D possibly corresponds to TRBD2 (6 bases). Germline V CDR1 and CDR2: KGHSH, LQKENI. The CDR3 has 13 residues. V gave up 5 bases and J gave up 2 bases, with 9 bases separating them. DNA of the CDR3: TGTGCCAGCTCAGCGGGGTTACAAGAGACCCAGTACTTC. It codes for CASSAGLQETQYF.

This clonotype was recorded many times. This chain joins TRBV5-1 and TRBJ2-5; no clear D gene. The CDR3 has 12 residues. V was pared by 4 bases and J by 5 bases, with 9 bases between. Germline V gene sequence: CDR1 SGHRS, CDR2 YFSETQ. DNA for the CDR3: TGCGCCAGCAGCCCGGATTGGGAGACCCAGTACTTC. Its protein is CASSPDWETQYF.

This clonotype was found many times. This rearrangement joins TRBV28 to TRBJ2-3; D is uncertain. This CDR3 contains 14 residues. Germline assignment: CDR1 MDHEN and CDR2 SYDVKM. Trimming left V 6 bases short and J 2 bases short, with 12 bases between. The CDR3 loop reads CASSPLFHTDTQYF. The CDR3 DNA reads as TGTGCCAGCAGCCCTTTGTTCCACACAGATACGCAGTATTTT. The full variable domain, completed using reference TRBV28 and TRBJ2-3, is DVKVTQSSRYLVKRTGEKVFLECVQDMDHENMFWYRQDPGLGLRLIYFSYDVKMKEKGDIPEGYSVSREKKERFSLILESASTNQTSMYLCASSPLFHTDTQYFGPGTRLTVL.

This clonotype occurred many times. The rearrangement uses TRBV7-3 and TRBJ2-7; the D is unclear. CDR3 size: 13 residues. The germline V gene has CDR1 SGHTA and CDR2 FQGTGA. The V and J ends lost 3 bases and 6 bases respectively, with 12 bases between them. The DNA of the CDR3 is TGTGCCAGCAGCTTTGTTTACGGAAGCGAGCAGTACTTC. Its translation: CASSFVYGSEQYF.

This clonotype was recorded many times. The rearrangement uses TRBV5-1 and TRBJ2-7; 7 bases map to TRBD2. V shed 7 bases, J shed 6 bases, and the junction held 7 bases outside the gene matches. Germline loops: CDR1 SGHRS, CDR2 YFSETQ. The CDR3 is 12 residues long. CDR3 coding DNA: TGCGCCAGCGCCATGGGGGGGGGCGAGCAGTACTTC. Residues: CASAMGGGEQYF. Full variable domain (remainder filled in from reference TRBV5-1 and TRBJ2-7): KAGVTQTPRYLIKTRGQQVTLSCSPISGHRSVSWYQQTPGQGLQFLFEYFSETQRNKGNFPGRFSGRQFSNSRSEMNVSTLELGDSALYLCASAMGGGEQYFGPGTRLTVT.

This clonotype was counted a few times. This chain links TRBV20-1 with TRBJ2-1, with 8 bases identical to TRBD2. Germline-derived CDR1 and CDR2 are DFQATT and SNEGSKA (reference sequence). V dropped 0 bases and J dropped 8; count of bases not matched to a gene: 18. The CDR3 is 18 residues long. CDR3 DNA: TGCAGTGCTAGAGATCCGGCTCGGGGGGGGCCTTATGGGGATGAGCAGTTCTTC. Its translation is CSARDPARGGPYGDEQFF.

The gene calls are TRBV3-1 and TRBJ2-7; D is perhaps TRBD2 (6 bases). The CDR3 contains 14 residues. The germline gives CDR1 LGHDT, CDR2 YNNKEL (reference sequence). V was pared by 4 bases and J by 4 bases, with 14 bases between. CDR3 amino acids: CASSPLFGGYEQYF. In DNA, the CDR3 is TGTGCCAGCAGCCCCTTGTTCGGGGGTTACGAGCAGTACTTC.

J is TRBJ2-2 and V is TRBV6-5; TRBD2 might be the D (6 bases). Per germline, CDR1 MNHEY and CDR2 SVGAGI. This CDR3 is 16 amino acids long. Trimming removed 0 bases from V and 5 bases from J, with 13 bases in between. This CDR3 is CASSYSSGDWTGELFF. The CDR3 nucleotides are TGTGCCAGCAGTTACTCGAGTGGGGACTGGACCGGGGAGCTGTTTTTT.

This clonotype appeared many times. The gene calls are TRBV29-1 and TRBJ1-2; a weak D match, TRBD1 (6 bases). CDR3 length: 13 amino acids. Germline assignment: CDR1 SQVTM and CDR2 ANQGSEA. Between the trimmed V and J ends, which lost 6 bases and 4 bases, there was a span of 15 bases. The CDR3 sequence: CSVSGEAPYGYTF. The CDR3 DNA is TGCAGCGTGTCAGGGGAGGCTCCCTATGGCTACACCTTC.

A single count supports this clonotype. One base away lies a much larger clone, so this may be a sequencing read error. The chain employs TRBV7-8 and TRBJ2-7, with D possibly being TRBD2 (5 bases). The CDR3 contains 13 residues. CDR1 and CDR2 from the germline V gene are SGHVS and FQNEAQ. The CDR3 nucleotides read TGTGCCAGCAGCTGGAGAGAGGAGGCCGAGCAGAACTTC. This translates into CASSWREEAEQNF.

This clonotype was recorded at least ten times. The chain couples TRBV27 to TRBJ2-2, with D perhaps given as TRBD1 or TRBD2 (5 bases each). The CDR3 length is 15 residues. V was pared by 8 bases and J by 0 bases, with 13 bases between. CDR1 MNHEY and CDR2 SMNVEV come from the germline V gene (reference sequence). The CDR3 is CASGAGGTNTGELFF. The CDR3 nucleotides are TGTGCCAGCGGGGCGGGCGGTACGAACACCGGGGAGCTGTTTTTT.